Sequencing of this T cell receptor beta chain was carried out in a study of blood T cell repertoires in COVID-19. Overall study context: Specimens from acute and convalescent COVID-19 originated in the United States, Italy and Spain. In each case, the material was cDNA or gDNA derived from T cells, B-cell-depleted T cells, or PBMCs.

In the original analysis: Estimates of nucleated cell counts were drawn from the amplification of reference gene primers. Some clones are missing from TCRdb's copy, which holds only in-frame ones; the method was immunoSEQ multiplex PCR. Clone size and V and J calls were adopted from that table, with D and trimming inferred from the DNA. This sample has around 80,000 clones; around three quarters occur once, and the top ten carry approximately 5.8%. The table lists this clone with a few counts. J was trimmed by 6 bases and V by 4 bases; bases with no gene match: 8. The CDR3 is 15 residues long. Germline assignment: CDR1 SGHTS and CDR2 YDEGEE.

This sequence was found in a man in his fifties with active or convalescent COVID-19. Sequencing was done on a sample of peripheral blood. J is TRBJ2-3 and V is TRBV5-8, with TRBD2 matching over 10 bases. The CDR3 DNA follows: TGTGCCAGCAGCCCCAAGCGGGGGGGCGTCGATACGCAGTATTTT. Translating gives CASSPKRGGVDTQYF.